These 19 T cell receptor beta chains came from one sample sequenced in a study of T cells in Graves' hyperthyroidism and ophthalmopathy. TCR beta CDR3 region amplification was performed from RNA transcripts. When the TCR CDR3 underwent first-round RT-PCR, the HTBI primer set was used. In TCRdb, the multiplex PCR reads were re-called with MiXCR into one record per CDR3 protein. This sample has approximately 640,000 distinct CDR3 sequences, with just under 45% found just once. Sequencing was done on a sample of peripheral blood or thyroid tissue (not recorded which). The receptors come from an adult man with Graves' disease, either hyperthyroidism or ophthalmopathy (not recorded which).

This clonotype has at least ten counts. The chain has TRBV19 and TRBJ1-5; the match to TRBD1 covers 7 bases. Unmatched junction bases numbered 6, after V lost 3 bases and J lost 7 bases. This CDR3 comprises 14 residues. The germline CDR1 and CDR2 sequences are LNHDA and SQIVND (reference sequence). CDR3 DNA: TGTGCCAGTAGTATCGGACAGGTCGACCAGCCCCAGCATTTT. Its protein product is CASSIGQVDQPQHF.

This clonotype was counted between two and nine times. V usage is TRBV7-6 and J usage is TRBJ2-2, with D possibly being TRBD1 (5 bases). Germline CDR1 and CDR2: SGHVS and FNYEAQ. V lost 1 base and J 7 bases, leaving 13 bases between the germline ends. This CDR3 spans 15 amino acids. The chain's CDR3 is CASSLEGASGGELFF. The CDR3 nucleotides are TGTGCCAGCAGCTTAGAAGGGGCGTCGGGCGGGGAGCTGTTTTTT.

This clonotype was found a few times. The V call is TRBV9, the J call TRBJ1-2; D is unclear. Per the germline V gene, CDR1 is SGDLS and CDR2 is YYNGEE. Trimming removed 5 bases at V and 5 bases at J, with 13 bases between. The CDR3 sequence is 13 residues long. The CDR3 is CASSERVGYGYTF. The CDR3, as DNA: TGTGCCAGCAGTGAAAGGGTTGGTTATGGCTACACCTTC.

The V gene is TRBV4-2, the J gene TRBJ2-5; 13 nucleotides line up with TRBD2. The end of the DNA aligns better with TRBJ2-1, so the J call may be wrong. The CDR3 consists of 15 residues. CDR1 and CDR2 from the germline V gene are LGHNA and YNFKEQ. DNA of the CDR3: TGTGCCAGCAGCCCAACTAGCGGGAGGGCCCATGAGCAGTTCTTC. It specifies CASSPTSGRAHEQFF.

This clonotype has a handful of counts. The chain carries TRBV24-1 and TRBJ2-3; D gene ambiguous. This CDR3 is built from 14 residues. V lost 1 base, J lost 1 base, and 5 bases lay in between. CDR1 and CDR2 (germline): KGHDR, SFDVKD. CDR3 in amino acids: CATSDFSGTDTQYF. For the CDR3, the DNA is TGTGCCACCAGTGATTTCTCAGGCACAGATACGCAGTATTTT.

There are many counts of this clonotype. V is TRBV2 and J is TRBJ2-7; perhaps TRBD1 as D (6 bases). Trimming removed 5 bases at V and 0 bases at J, with 17 bases between. CDR1 and CDR2 from the germline V gene are SNHLY and FYNNEI. The CDR3 has 16 residues. As DNA, the CDR3 is TGTGCCAGCAGTATCGGCGCAGGACAGAGCTCCTACGAGCAGTACTTC. Translated, it gives CASSIGAGQSSYEQYF.

In its sample, this clonotype was seen a few times. CDR3 sequence reads: CASCPRWGKDYGYTF. CDR3 nucleotides: TGTGCCAGCTGCCCTCGATGGGGAAAGGACTATGGCTACACCTTC. The V call is TRBV11-1, the J call TRBJ1-2; D unclear. The CDR3 loop spans 15 amino acids. Between the trimmed V and J ends, which lost 8 bases and 3 bases, there was a span of 19 bases. Per germline, CDR1 SGHAT and CDR2 FQDESV (reference sequence).

There are many counts of this clonotype. V gene TRBV29-1 combines with J gene TRBJ1-6; 10 bases map to TRBD1. The CDR3 is made up of 14 amino acids. Losses at the gene ends were 4 bases for V and 4 bases for J; bases not matched to a gene: 1. Germline assignment: CDR1 SQVTM and CDR2 ANQGSEA. DNA of the CDR3: TGCAGCGTTGCGGACAGGGGGTATAATTCACCCCTCCACTTT. This gives the protein CSVADRGYNSPLHF.

With regard to this clonotype: This may come from a read error, since a much larger clone is one base off. DNA of the CDR3: TGTGCCAGCAGCTCGATAGGACCTAATGAAAAACTGTTTTTT. It encodes CASSSIGPNEKLFF. The V gene is TRBV5-4, the J gene TRBJ1-4; D remains unclear. The CDR3 is made up of 14 amino acids. The germline V gene encodes CDR1 SGHNT and CDR2 YYREEE (reference sequence). The V end was cut by 3 bases, the J end by 3 bases, with 9 bases between.

J is TRBJ2-7 and V is TRBV4-3; D gene uncertain. CDR3 length equals 13 residues. Germline V gives CDR1 LGHNA, CDR2 YSLEER. Trimming stripped 0 bases from V and 2 bases from J, with 5 bases between. The chain's CDR3 is CASSQDPTYEQYF. CDR3 sequence (DNA): TGCGCCAGCAGCCAAGATCCCACCTACGAGCAGTACTTC.

The chain joins TRBV2 to TRBJ1-3, with 10 bases fitting TRBD1. This CDR3 has 15 amino acids. V trimming: 6 bases; J trimming: 3 bases; junction bases outside the gene matches: 5. Germline V gene lookup returns CDR1 SNHLY and CDR2 FYNNEI. The CDR3 reads CASRRQGADGNTIYF. CDR3 nucleotide sequence: TGTGCCAGCAGACGACAGGGGGCGGATGGAAACACCATATATTTT.

Regarding this clonotype: The junction departs from the called germline gene at one end, perhaps through a read error. The genes are TRBV7-9 and TRBJ1-4; 10 positions match TRBD1. Germline assignment: CDR1 SEHNR and CDR2 FQNEAQ (reference sequence). The CDR3 is 11 amino acids. The CDR3 bases are TGTGCCAGCAGCAATGCGGGACAGGGGATGTTT. As protein: CASSNAGQGMF.

The genes are TRBV6-1 and TRBJ1-1; 7 nucleotides align to TRBD1. Trimming at V came to 4 bases and at J to 1 base, leaving 6 bases not matched to a gene. CDR3 size: 15 residues. Looked up from germline, CDR1 is MNHNS and CDR2 is SASEGT. The CDR3 region has the DNA TGTGCCAGCAGTGCGGGACAGAGGGGGAACACTGAAGCTTTCTTT. Translation gives CASSAGQRGNTEAFF.

The rearrangement joins TRBV2 to TRBJ2-7; TRBD2 agrees at 13 bases. There are 15 residues in the CDR3. Per germline, CDR1 SNHLY and CDR2 FYNNEI. Losses at the gene ends were 5 bases for V and 6 bases for J; bases not matched to a gene: 7. The CDR3 is CASSPGTSGTGEQYF. The DNA of the CDR3 is TGTGCCAGCAGTCCCGGGACTAGCGGGACCGGCGAGCAGTACTTC.

CDR3 coding DNA: TGTGCCACCAGTGATCCCCGGGACAGCCAAGAGACCCAGTACTTC. It yields the protein CATSDPRDSQETQYF. The chain recombines TRBV24-1 with TRBJ2-5, with 7 bases matching TRBD1. With 3 bases clipped from V and 1 base from J, the junction kept 4 bases outside the gene matches. The CDR3 has 15 amino acids. In germline, CDR1 is KGHDR, CDR2 SFDVKD.

This clonotype was picked up many times. V is TRBV29-1 and J is TRBJ1-2; 10 bases align to TRBD1. Germline values: CDR1 SQVTM, CDR2 ANQGSEA. Losses at the gene ends were 7 bases for V and 8 bases for J; bases not matched to a gene: 7. The CDR3 sequence is 12 residues long. The CDR3 protein is CSDDRGLRGYTF. CDR3 coding DNA: TGCAGCGACGACAGGGGGCTAAGAGGCTACACCTTC.

The V call is TRBV7-9, the J call TRBJ2-5; 7 nucleotides align to TRBD1. The V gene end was trimmed by 5 bases and the J gene end by 3 bases; junction bases not matched to a gene: 24. CDR1 and CDR2 from the germline V gene are SEHNR and FQNEAQ (reference sequence). The CDR3 totals 20 residues. In DNA form, the CDR3 reads TGTGCCAGCAGCCAGGCCAGTCAGGGGGTTATGCGATTCCTGAAAGAGACCCAGTACTTC. Translation gives CASSQASQGVMRFLKETQYF.

This clonotype has just a few counts. V usage is TRBV10-3 and J usage is TRBJ1-6, with 9 bases fitting TRBD1. J lost 2 bases, V lost 10 bases, and 15 bases had no gene match. This CDR3 contains 18 residues. Germline CDR1 and CDR2: ENHRY and SYGVKD. The chain's CDR3 is CASSQDLGTGTYNSPLHF. DNA for the CDR3: TGTGCCAGCAGCCAGGACCTCGGGACAGGGACCTATAATTCACCCCTCCACTTT.

The chain recombines TRBV7-4 with TRBJ2-5; 11 bases match TRBD1. The DNA matches TRBJ2-7 better at its end, which makes the J call doubtful. The germline CDR1 and CDR2 sequences are SGHVT and SQSDAQ. The CDR3 is 16 residues long. Here the CDR3 reads CASSPWGDRGDYEQYF. CDR3 DNA sequence: TGTGCCAGCAGCCCGTGGGGGGACAGGGGGGACTACGAGCAGTACTTC.